This entry is about one T cell receptor (beta chain). The sample belongs to a study of OX40 agonist ivuxolimab in advanced cancers. Study context: Subjects had a mean age of around 63 years, with a range of 23 to 79; more than 70% were male.

CDR1 is MNHEY and CDR2 is SMNVEV in the germline V gene (reference sequence). Trimming cost V 8 bases and J 8 bases, with 10 bases left between them. This CDR3 region has 12 residues. The data were produced by immunoSEQ multiplex PCR, yet TCRdb's version contains in-frame clones alone and is incomplete. The table includes under 85,000 clones, over 85% detected once. The sequence derives from an adult with an advanced solid tumor such as melanoma, head and neck, liver or kidney cancer. This sequence joins TRBV27 and TRBJ1-6; tentatively, D is TRBD1 (6 bases). This sample comprised CD4+ or CD8+ T cells sorted from blood, obtained in a trial of the OX40 agonist ivuxolimab. The CDR3, as DNA: TGTGCCAGCGGACAGCTAGATTCACCCCTCCACTTT. It yields the protein CASGQLDSPLHF.